This TCR beta chain was sequenced in a study of regulatory T cells in long-lasting Graves disease. Study results and limitations: Accuracy may have suffered from the small sample size. Repertoires from persistent disease leaned toward TRBV28, TRBJ1-2 and TRBJ2-5.

Time point indicated: newly diagnosed GD, antithyroid drugs for less than 3 months. Researchers made the TCR library from RNA that was extracted from PBMCs. This clonotype was counted at least ten times. Antigen specificity is unknown. V was trimmed by 0 bases and J by 9 bases, leaving 6 bases between them. The length of the CDR3 is 11 residues. Germline assignment: CDR1 SNHLY and CDR2 FYNNEI. To make TCR beta libraries, researchers used iRepertoire HTBI primers and Arm-PCR of CDR3 regions. MiXCR was run by TCRdb on the multiplex PCR reads, yielding one entry per CDR3 protein. The sample lists over 350,000 distinct CDR3 sequences, 14% occurring once. These data were also reused for a study on T cells in Graves' hyperthyroidism and ophthalmopathy.

The clonotype was recovered from a woman aged 45-59 years with Graves disease. The material was peripheral blood mononuclear cells (PBMCs), obtained at new diagnosis, from a patient treated with antithyroid drugs. This chain uses TRBV2 with TRBJ2-7, with a weak D call TRBD2 (5 bases). This chain's CDR3 is CASSEAAGQYF. As DNA, the CDR3 is TGTGCCAGCAGTGAAGCGGCGGGGCAGTACTTC.